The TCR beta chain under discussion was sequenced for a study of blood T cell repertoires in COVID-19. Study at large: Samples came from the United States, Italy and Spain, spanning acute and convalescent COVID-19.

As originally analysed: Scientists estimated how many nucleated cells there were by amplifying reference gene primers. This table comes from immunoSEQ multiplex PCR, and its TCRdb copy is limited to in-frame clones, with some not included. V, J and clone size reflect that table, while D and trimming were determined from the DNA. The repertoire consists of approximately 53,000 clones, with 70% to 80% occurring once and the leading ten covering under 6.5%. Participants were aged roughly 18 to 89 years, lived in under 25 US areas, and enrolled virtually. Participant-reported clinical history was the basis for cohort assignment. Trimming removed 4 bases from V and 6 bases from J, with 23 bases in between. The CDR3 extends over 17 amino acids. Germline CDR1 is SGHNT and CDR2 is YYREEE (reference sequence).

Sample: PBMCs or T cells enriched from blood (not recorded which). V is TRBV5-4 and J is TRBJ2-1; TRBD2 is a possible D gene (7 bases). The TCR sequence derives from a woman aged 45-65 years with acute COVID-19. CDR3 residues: CASSPGGGGAGANEQFF. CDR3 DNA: TGTGCCAGCAGCCCCGGAGGAGGGGGGGCGGGGGCCAATGAGCAGTTCTTC.